Following are 7 T cell receptor beta chains from one sample sequenced in a study of cytomegalovirus exposure and HLA in healthy donors. Both 60 Vbeta primers and 13 Jbeta primers went into the PCR. Assay: immunoSEQ multiplex PCR; the TCRdb copy retains only in-frame clones and omits some. The sample yields about 140,000 clones, 78% seen once. The sequenced material came from PBMCs. All receptors derive from a woman aged 40 to 49 in good health and CMV-seropositive.

The chain couples TRBV6-5 to TRBJ2-3; 11 nucleotides align to TRBD1. CDR1 and CDR2 from the germline V gene are MNHEY and SVGAGI. The length of the CDR3 is 15 residues. Unmatched junction bases numbered 6, after V lost 4 bases and J lost 6 bases. CDR3 sequence: CASSSRDRGADTQYF. CDR3 sequence (DNA): TGTGCCAGCAGTTCCCGGGACAGGGGGGCGGATACGCAGTATTTT.

The chain couples TRBV27 to TRBJ2-2; TRBD2 matches at 8 bases. Trimming removed 10 bases from V and 5 bases from J; junction bases left unmatched: 9. This CDR3 is built from 14 residues. Per germline, CDR1 MNHEY and CDR2 SMNVEV (reference sequence). The CDR3 protein is CATGGFRSTGELFF. The CDR3 DNA reads TGTGCCACGGGAGGGTTTAGGTCGACCGGGGAGCTGTTTTTT.

V is TRBV30 and J is TRBJ1-5; possible D gene TRBD1, 5 bases. The germline V gene has CDR1 GTSNPN and CDR2 SVGIG (reference sequence). The ends were cut back, 1 base at V and 5 bases at J, with 9 bases in the middle. This CDR3 is built from 13 residues. The DNA of the CDR3 is TGTGCCTGGAGTGAGGGAGGGGATCAGCCCCAGCATTTT. Translating gives CAWSEGGDQPQHF. The full variable domain, completed using reference TRBV30 and TRBJ1-5, is SQTIHQWPATLVQPVGSPLSLECTVEGTSNPNLYWYRQAAGRGLQLLFYSVGIGQISSEVPQNLSASRPQDRQFILSSKKLLLSDSGFYLCAWSEGGDQPQHFGDGTRLSIL.

The chain employs TRBV6-1 and TRBJ1-1; possible D gene TRBD1, 6 bases. Germline V gene lookup returns CDR1 MNHNS and CDR2 SASEGT. This CDR3 spans 14 amino acids. V shed 5 bases and J shed 1 base, with 11 bases lying between them. CDR3 sequence: CASSSIRGNTEAFF. Here the CDR3 DNA reads TGTGCCAGCAGTTCGATCAGGGGGAACACTGAAGCTTTCTTT.

The rearrangement joins TRBV7-2 to TRBJ2-1, with 8 bases lining up with TRBD2. With V trimmed by 4 bases and J by 5 bases, 4 bases remained unmatched. CDR1 is SGHTA, CDR2 FQGNSA, per germline. The CDR3 contains 14 residues. CDR3 residues: CASSSGTSHNEQFF. CDR3 bases: TGTGCCAGCAGCTCCGGGACTAGTCACAATGAGCAGTTCTTC.

The chain has TRBV13 and TRBJ2-3, with 12 positions matching TRBD2. V lost 3 bases and J lost 1; bases outside the gene matches: 8. The CDR3 length is 18 residues. In germline, CDR1 is PRHDT, CDR2 FYEKMQ (reference sequence). CDR3: CASSFRLAGEFGTDTQYF. The CDR3 DNA follows: TGTGCCAGCAGCTTTAGACTAGCGGGAGAGTTTGGCACAGATACGCAGTATTTT.

This chain joins TRBV19 and TRBJ2-1, with 7 bases lining up with TRBD2. The CDR3 length is 18 residues. CDR1 and CDR2 from the germline V gene are LNHDA and SQIVND (reference sequence). J gave up 2 bases and V 6 bases, and 16 bases lay outside the gene matches. The CDR3: CASREGGSVAGAYNEQFF. The CDR3 bases are TGTGCCAGTAGGGAGGGTGGGTCCGTCGCGGGAGCCTACAATGAGCAGTTCTTC.